This paragraph covers one T cell receptor beta chain sequence. Profiling relied on immunoSEQ multiplex PCR, and the TCRdb table lists in-frame clones only, not all of them. The repertoire includes approximately 24,000 clones, about 86% of them detected once, and 0.3% to 0.4% sits in the top ten. The data belong to a study of STAT5B mutations in CD4+ large granular lymphocyte leukemia. The CDR3 has 13 amino acids. V was pared by 2 bases and J by 5 bases, with 10 bases between. Germline-derived CDR1 and CDR2 are SGHDT and YYEEEE. Sequenced input: CD4+ T cells from blood buffy coats. The rearrangement uses TRBV5-6 and TRBJ2-5; D gene unclear. The receptor comes from a human donor in good health. CDR3 residues: CASSFGRVETQYF. For the CDR3, the DNA is TGTGCCAGCAGCTTTGGTAGGGTGGAGACCCAGTACTTC.